This TCR beta chain came from a study of control samples from healthy donors and cancer patients. The CDR3 length is 15 residues. Trimming stripped 2 bases from V and 2 bases from J, with 12 bases between. Germline V gene sequence: CDR1 WNHNN, CDR2 SYGVQD (reference sequence). Only in-frame clones appear in the TCRdb table, and some are missing; sequencing was by immunoSEQ multiplex PCR. The sample lists roughly 88,000 clones, 85% to 95% seen once, with roughly 8% in the top ten. This clonotype originated in a man between 18 and 29 years old in good health. Sequencing was carried out using blood. The rearrangement uses TRBV10-1 and TRBJ1-1; D is ambiguous. CDR3 residues: CASSEVWRENTEAFF. Here the CDR3 DNA reads TGCGCCAGCAGTGAGGTTTGGCGGGAAAACACTGAAGCTTTCTTT.